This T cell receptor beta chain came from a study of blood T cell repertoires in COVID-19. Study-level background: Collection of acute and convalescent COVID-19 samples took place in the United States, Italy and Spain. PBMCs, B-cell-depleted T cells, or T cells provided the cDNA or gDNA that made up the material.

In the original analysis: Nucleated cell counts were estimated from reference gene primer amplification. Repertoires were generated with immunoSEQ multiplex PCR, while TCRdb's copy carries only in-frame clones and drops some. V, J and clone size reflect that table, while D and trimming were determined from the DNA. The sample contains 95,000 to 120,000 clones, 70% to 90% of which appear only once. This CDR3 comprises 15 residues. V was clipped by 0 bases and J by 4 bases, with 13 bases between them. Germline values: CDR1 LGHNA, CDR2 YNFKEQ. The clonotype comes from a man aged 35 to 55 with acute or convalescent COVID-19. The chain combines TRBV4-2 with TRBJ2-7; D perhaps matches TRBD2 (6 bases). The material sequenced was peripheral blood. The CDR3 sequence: CASSQEVGGVYEQYF. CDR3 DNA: TGTGCCAGCAGCCAAGAAGTCGGCGGGGTATACGAGCAGTACTTC.